This T cell receptor (beta chain) is drawn from a study of PD-1 blockade in classical Hodgkin lymphoma. Findings and caveats of the study: CD8+ TCR diversity did not rise significantly by C4D1, unlike CD4+.

Measured with immunoSEQ multiplex PCR; TCRdb has only the in-frame clones, and not every one. The table records approximately 160,000 clones, 78% of them present only once. The CDR3 sequence is 15 residues long. V was clipped by 5 bases and J by 1 base, with 14 bases between them. Germline V lookup: CDR1 SGHTA, CDR2 FQGNSA. Each patient experienced a relapse that followed autologous stem cell transplantation, and brentuximab vedotin exposure varied. This clone appeared a few times. Its specificity is unknown. The sequences come from peripheral blood mononuclear cells (PBMCs), collected before the second cycle of nivolumab. The chain joins TRBV7-2 to TRBJ2-5, with D perhaps TRBD1 (5 bases). The TCR sequence derives from a human donor with classical Hodgkin lymphoma. The CDR3 DNA follows: TGTGCCAGCAGCCAAACAGGACGAGTCCAAGAGACCCAGTACTTC. It codes for CASSQTGRVQETQYF.